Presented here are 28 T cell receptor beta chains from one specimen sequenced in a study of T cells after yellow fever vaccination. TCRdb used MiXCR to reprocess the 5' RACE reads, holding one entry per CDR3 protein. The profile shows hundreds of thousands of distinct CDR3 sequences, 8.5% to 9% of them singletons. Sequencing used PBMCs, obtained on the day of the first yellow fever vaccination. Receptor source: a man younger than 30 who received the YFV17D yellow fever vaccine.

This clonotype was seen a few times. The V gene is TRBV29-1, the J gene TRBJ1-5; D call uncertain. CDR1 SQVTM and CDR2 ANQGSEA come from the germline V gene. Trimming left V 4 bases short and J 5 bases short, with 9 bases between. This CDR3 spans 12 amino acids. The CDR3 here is CSVGAGDQPQHF. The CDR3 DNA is TGCAGCGTTGGGGCCGGAGATCAGCCCCAGCATTTT.

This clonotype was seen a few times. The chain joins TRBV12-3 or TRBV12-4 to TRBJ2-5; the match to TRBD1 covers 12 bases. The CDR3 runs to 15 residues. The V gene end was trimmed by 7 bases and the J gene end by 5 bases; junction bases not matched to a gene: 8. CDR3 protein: CASNKGDRGPETQYF. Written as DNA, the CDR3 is TGTGCCAGCAACAAGGGGGACAGGGGGCCGGAGACCCAGTACTTC.

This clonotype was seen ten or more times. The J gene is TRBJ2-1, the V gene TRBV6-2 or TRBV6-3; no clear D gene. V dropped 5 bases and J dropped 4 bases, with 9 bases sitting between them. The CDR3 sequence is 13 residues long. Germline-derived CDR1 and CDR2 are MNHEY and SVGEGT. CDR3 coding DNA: TGTGCCAGCAGTACTGGGGTTTACAATGAGCAGTTCTTC. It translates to CASSTGVYNEQFF.

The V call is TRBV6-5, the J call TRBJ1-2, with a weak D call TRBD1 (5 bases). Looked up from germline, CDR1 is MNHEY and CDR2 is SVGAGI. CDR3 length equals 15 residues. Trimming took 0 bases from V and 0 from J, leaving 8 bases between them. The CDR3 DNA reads TGTGCCAGCAGTTACTCACCAGGGTCTAACTATGGCTACACCTTC. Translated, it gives CASSYSPGSNYGYTF.

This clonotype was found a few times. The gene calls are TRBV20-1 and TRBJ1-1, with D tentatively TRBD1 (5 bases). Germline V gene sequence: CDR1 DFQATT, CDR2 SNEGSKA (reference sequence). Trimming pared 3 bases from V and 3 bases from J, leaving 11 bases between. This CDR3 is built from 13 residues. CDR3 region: CSASNGGYTEAFF. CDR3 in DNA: TGCAGTGCTAGCAACGGGGGATACACTGAAGCTTTCTTT.

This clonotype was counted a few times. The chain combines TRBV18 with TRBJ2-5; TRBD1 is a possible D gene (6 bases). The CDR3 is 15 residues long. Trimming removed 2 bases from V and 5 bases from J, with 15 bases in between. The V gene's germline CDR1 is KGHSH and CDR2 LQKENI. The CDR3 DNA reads TGTGCCAGCTCACCAAGGCCTGGGGGCATGGAGACCCAGTACTTC. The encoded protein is CASSPRPGGMETQYF.

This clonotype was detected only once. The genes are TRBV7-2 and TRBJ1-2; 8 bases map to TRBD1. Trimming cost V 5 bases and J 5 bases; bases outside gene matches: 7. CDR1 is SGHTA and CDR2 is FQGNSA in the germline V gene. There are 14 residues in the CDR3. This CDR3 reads CASSAGQGLYGYTF. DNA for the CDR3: TGTGCCAGCAGCGCTGGACAGGGTTTATATGGCTACACCTTC.

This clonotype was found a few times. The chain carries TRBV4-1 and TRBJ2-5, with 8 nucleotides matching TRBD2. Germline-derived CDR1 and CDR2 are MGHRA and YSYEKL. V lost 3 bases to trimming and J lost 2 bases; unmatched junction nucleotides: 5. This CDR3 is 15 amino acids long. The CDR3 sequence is CASSHQAGDQETQYF. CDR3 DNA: TGCGCCAGCAGCCACCAAGCGGGGGATCAAGAGACCCAGTACTTC.

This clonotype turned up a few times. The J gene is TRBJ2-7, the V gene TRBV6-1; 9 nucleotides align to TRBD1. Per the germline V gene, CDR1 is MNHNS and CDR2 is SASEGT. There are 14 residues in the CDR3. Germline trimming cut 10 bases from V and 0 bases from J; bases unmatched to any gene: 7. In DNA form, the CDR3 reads TGTGCCACACACCCGGGACAGGGCTCCTACGAGCAGTACTTC. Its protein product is CATHPGQGSYEQYF.

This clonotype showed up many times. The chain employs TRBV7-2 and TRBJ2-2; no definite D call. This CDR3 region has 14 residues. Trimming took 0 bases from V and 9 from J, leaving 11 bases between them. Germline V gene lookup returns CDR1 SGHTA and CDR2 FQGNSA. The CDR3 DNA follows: TGTGCCAGCAGCTTAGCTCACGGCCCCCGGGAGCTGTTTTTT. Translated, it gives CASSLAHGPRELFF.

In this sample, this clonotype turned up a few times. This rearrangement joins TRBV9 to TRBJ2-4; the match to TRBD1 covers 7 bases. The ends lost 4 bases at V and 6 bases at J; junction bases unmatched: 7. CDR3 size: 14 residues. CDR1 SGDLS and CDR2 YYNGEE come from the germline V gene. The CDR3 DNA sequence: TGTGCCAGCAGCCCTGACGGACAGGCAAACATTCAGTACTTC. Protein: CASSPDGQANIQYF.

This CDR3 reads CATSRDLGPEQYF. CDR3 DNA: TGTGCCACCAGCAGAGATCTGGGACCCGAGCAGTACTTC. The chain recombines TRBV15 with TRBJ2-7, with D perhaps given as TRBD1 or TRBD2 (5 bases each). V lost 0 bases and J lost 6, with 9 bases in between. The CDR3 sequence is 13 residues long. CDR1 LNHNV and CDR2 YYDKDF come from the germline V gene (reference sequence).

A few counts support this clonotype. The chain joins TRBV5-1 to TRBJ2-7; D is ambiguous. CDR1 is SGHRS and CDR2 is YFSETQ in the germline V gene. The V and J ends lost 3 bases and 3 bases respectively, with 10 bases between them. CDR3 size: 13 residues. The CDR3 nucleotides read TGCGCCAGCAGCTATGGGCGCGTCTACGAGCAGTACTTC. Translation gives CASSYGRVYEQYF.

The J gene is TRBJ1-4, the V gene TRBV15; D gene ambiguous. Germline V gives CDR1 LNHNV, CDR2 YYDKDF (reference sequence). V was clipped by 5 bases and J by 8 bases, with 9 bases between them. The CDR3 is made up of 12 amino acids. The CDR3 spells CATSWGGEKLFF. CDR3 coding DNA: TGTGCCACCAGCTGGGGAGGCGAAAAACTGTTTTTT.

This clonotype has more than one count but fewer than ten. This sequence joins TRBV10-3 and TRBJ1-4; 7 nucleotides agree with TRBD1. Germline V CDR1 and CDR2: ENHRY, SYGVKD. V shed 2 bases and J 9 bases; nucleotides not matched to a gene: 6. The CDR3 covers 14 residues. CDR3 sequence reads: CAISEVETGKKLFF. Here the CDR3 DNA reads TGTGCCATCAGTGAGGTGGAGACAGGGAAAAAACTGTTTTTT.

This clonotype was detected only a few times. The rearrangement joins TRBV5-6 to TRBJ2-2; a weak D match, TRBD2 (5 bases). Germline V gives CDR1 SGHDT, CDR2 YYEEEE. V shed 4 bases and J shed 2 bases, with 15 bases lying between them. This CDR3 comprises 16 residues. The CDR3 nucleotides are TGTGCCAGCAGCCCGGCGGCCGGGGTCAACACCGGGGAGCTGTTTTTT. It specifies CASSPAAGVNTGELFF.

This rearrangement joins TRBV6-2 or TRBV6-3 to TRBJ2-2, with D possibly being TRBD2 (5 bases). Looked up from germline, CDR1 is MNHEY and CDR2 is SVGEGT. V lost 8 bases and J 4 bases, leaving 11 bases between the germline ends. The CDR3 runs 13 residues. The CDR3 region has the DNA TGTGCCAGCGGGAGACACCTCACCGGGGAGCTGTTTTTT. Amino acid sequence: CASGRHLTGELFF.

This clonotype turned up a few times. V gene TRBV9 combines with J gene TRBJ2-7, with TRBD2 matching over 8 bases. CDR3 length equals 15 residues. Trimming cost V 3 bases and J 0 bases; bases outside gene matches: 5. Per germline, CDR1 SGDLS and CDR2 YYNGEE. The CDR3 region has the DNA TGTGCCAGCAGCGAGGGACTAGGGCCCTCCTACGAGCAGTACGTC. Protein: CASSEGLGPSYEQYV.

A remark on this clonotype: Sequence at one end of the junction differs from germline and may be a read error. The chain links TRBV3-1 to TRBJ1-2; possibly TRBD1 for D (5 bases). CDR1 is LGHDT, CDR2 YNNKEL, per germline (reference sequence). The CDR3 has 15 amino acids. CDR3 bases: TGTGCCTGCAGCCAAGAGGTCAGGGAGTTACGAGGCTACACCTTC. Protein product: CACSQEVRELRGYTF.

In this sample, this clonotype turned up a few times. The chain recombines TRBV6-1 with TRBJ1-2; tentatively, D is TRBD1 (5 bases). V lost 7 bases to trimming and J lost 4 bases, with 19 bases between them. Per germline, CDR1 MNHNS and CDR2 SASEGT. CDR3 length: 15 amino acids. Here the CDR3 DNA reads TGTGCCAGCACCCCAACCGCGGGACCGGGCTATGGCTACACCTTC. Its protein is CASTPTAGPGYGYTF.

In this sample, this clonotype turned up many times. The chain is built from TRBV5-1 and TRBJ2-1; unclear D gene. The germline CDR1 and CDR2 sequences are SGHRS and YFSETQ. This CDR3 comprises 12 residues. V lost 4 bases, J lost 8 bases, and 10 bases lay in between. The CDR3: CASSPSVHEQFF. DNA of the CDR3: TGCGCCAGCAGCCCATCCGTCCATGAGCAGTTCTTC.

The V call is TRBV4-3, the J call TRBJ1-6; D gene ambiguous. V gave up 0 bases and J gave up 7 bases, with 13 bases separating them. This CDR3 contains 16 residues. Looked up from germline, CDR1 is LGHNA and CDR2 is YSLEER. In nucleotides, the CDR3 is TGCGCCAGCAGCCAAGAGCAGAGAGGGTGGAATTCACCCCTCCACTTT. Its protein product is CASSQEQRGWNSPLHF.

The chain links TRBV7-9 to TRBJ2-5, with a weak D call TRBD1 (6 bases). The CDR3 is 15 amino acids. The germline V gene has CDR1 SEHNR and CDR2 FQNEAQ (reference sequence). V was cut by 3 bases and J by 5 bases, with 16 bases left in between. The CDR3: CASSFTGRKVETQYF. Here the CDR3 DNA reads TGTGCCAGCAGCTTTACAGGGCGGAAGGTGGAGACCCAGTACTTC.

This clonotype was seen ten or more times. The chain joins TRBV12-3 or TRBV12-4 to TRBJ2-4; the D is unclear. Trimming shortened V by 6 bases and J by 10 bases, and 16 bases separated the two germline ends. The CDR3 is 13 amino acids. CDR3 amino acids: CASRTTTVAIQYF. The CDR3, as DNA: TGTGCCAGCAGAACTACGACTGTAGCTATTCAGTACTTC.

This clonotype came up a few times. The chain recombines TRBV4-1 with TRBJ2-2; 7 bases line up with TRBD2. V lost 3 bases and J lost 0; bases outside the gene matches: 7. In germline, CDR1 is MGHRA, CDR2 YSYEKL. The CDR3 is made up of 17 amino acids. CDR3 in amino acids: CASSHPSAGANTGELFF. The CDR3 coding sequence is TGCGCCAGCAGCCACCCGTCGGCGGGGGCGAACACCGGGGAGCTGTTTTTT.

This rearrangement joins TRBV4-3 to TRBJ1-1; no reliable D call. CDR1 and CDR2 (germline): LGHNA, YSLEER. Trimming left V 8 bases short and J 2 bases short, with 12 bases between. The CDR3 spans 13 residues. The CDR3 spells CASGYGPNTEAFF. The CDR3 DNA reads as TGCGCCAGCGGGTACGGTCCCAACACTGAAGCTTTCTTT.

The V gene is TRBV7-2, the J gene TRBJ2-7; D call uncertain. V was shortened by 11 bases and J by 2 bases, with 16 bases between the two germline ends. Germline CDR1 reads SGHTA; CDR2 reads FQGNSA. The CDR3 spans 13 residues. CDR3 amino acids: CAVSDRGPYEQYF. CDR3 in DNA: TGTGCCGTCAGCGACCGAGGACCCTACGAGCAGTACTTC.

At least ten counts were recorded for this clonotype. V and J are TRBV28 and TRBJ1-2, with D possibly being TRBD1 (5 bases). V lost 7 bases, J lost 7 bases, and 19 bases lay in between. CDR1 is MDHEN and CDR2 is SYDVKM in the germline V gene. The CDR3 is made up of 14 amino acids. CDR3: CASTGGPWGPGYTF. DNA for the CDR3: TGTGCCAGCACTGGGGGACCTTGGGGCCCTGGCTACACCTTC.